The clone carrying this TCR beta chain was detected ten times or more. No antigen is known for it. The data are from a study of metastatic and nonmetastatic thyroid tumors. On the study more broadly: Repertoire comparisons spanned blood and tumor or nodule tissue from malignant and benign thyroid patients. Broader study findings: A significant increase in TCR beta diversity was reportedly seen in malignant thyroid tumors relative to benign nodules, in blood and tumor.

This CDR3 contains 14 residues. Germline CDR1 reads MNHEY; CDR2 reads SMNVEV (reference sequence). V was clipped by 6 bases and J by 0 bases, with 9 bases between them. Thyroid surgery was preceded by no treatment in any patient. How the authors handled the data: The study built a papillary thyroid cancer distant-metastasis classifier from CDR3 differences across clinicopathological groups. With MiXCR, TCRdb called clones anew from the PCR reads. The V and J calls and clone size come from TCRdb's table, not from the authors' own analysis. The table records approximately 17,000 clones, approximately 25% of them present only once.

This sequence originates from a female donor with papillary thyroid cancer or a benign thyroid nodule (not recorded which). Some clones in this sample may be carry-over from other donors' samples. The chain recombines TRBV27 with TRBJ2-1, with D unclear. The source material was tumor tissue. CDR3 residues: CASRRASSYNEQFF. In DNA form, the CDR3 reads TGTGCCAGCAGGAGAGCCAGCTCCTACAATGAGCAGTTCTTC.